This T cell receptor (beta chain) was recovered during a study of blood T cell repertoires in COVID-19. Method: immunoSEQ multiplex PCR; TCRdb's copy keeps in-frame clones and lacks some. The repertoire consists of 350,000 to 550,000 clones, with 87% occurring once and the leading ten covering about 2%. The CDR3 contains 16 residues. CDR1 and CDR2 (germline): LGHNT, FRNRAP. V dropped 4 bases and J dropped 5; count of bases not matched to a gene: 11. The V and J genes are TRBV12-5 and TRBJ2-1; 7 bases align to TRBD2. The source material was PBMCs or T cells enriched from blood (not recorded which). The clonotype originates from a woman in her late teens or twenties with acute COVID-19. CDR3 nucleotides: TGTGCTAGTGGTTCCACAACTGAACTAGCGAACAATGAGCAGTTCTTC. This sequence encodes CASGSTTELANNEQFF.